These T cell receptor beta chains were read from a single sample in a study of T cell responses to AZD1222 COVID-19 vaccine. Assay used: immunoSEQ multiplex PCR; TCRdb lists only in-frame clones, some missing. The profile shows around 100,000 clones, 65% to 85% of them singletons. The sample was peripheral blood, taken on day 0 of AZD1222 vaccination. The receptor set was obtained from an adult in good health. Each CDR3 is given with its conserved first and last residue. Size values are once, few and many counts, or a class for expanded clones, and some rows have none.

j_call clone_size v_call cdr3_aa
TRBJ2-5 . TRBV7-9 CASSLTHRGPETQYF
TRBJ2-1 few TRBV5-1 CASRASSTYNEQFF
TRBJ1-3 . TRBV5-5 CASSLLVAQEGNTIYF
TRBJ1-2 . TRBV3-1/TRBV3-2 CASSHRRPTNYGYTF
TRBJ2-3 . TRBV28 CASSPGLAGDTQYF
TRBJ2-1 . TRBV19 CATRGGPGSYNEQFF
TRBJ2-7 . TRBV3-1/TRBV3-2 CASSQPGMQTYEQYF
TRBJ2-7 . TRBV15 CAASSPRDLQYF
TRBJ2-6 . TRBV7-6 CASSLRGGGTSGANVLTF
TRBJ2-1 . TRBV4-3 CASSQSGTGSSSYNEQFF
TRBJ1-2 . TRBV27 CASSPDSLYGYTF
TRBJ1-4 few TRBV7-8 CASSLEGRRANEKLFF
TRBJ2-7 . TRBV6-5 CASISGQGGGYEQYF
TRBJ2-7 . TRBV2 CASSPGGRVGHEQYF
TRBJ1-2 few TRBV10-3 CAISRDRSFGYTF
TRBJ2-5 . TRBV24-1 CATSDFGETQYF
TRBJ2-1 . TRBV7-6 CASSIMGGGDNEQFF